The 17 T cell receptor beta chains given below trace back to one sample, sequenced in a study of cytomegalovirus exposure and HLA in healthy donors. The PCR employed 60 Vbeta primers together with 13 Jbeta primers. Clones were sequenced by immunoSEQ multiplex PCR, and TCRdb holds only the in-frame ones, with some missing. This table has roughly 140,000 clones, around three quarters appearing once. The sample was PBMCs. Every receptor here comes from a man aged 35-49 years in good health and CMV-seropositive.

This chain joins TRBV6-5 and TRBJ2-1, with unresolved D. The CDR3 has 14 residues. CDR1 is MNHEY, CDR2 SVGAGI, per germline. Trimming removed 6 bases from V and 4 bases from J, with 13 bases in between. CDR3 sequence: CASRVLGVYNEQFF. Written as DNA, the CDR3 is TGTGCCAGCAGGGTTCTGGGCGTGTACAATGAGCAGTTCTTC.

CDR3 DNA: TGTGCCTGGGACAGGGCCGGGGGCACTGAAGCTTTCTTT. Translated: CAWDRAGGTEAFF. V gene TRBV30 combines with J gene TRBJ1-1; 7 positions agree with TRBD1. Germline CDR1 and CDR2: GTSNPN and SVGIG (reference sequence). V was clipped by 5 bases and J by 4 bases; unmatched bases: 7. The length of the CDR3 is 13 residues.

This clone was counted once. The chain recombines TRBV6-6 with TRBJ1-6; maybe TRBD1 (6 bases). The CDR3 loop spans 14 amino acids. The germline V gene encodes CDR1 MNHNY and CDR2 SVGAGI (reference sequence). V gave up 7 bases and J gave up 8 bases, with 15 bases separating them. The CDR3 reads CASMPRDTHSPLHF. The CDR3 nucleotides read TGTGCCAGCATGCCCCGGGACACTCATTCACCCCTCCACTTT.

Only a few counts were recorded for this clone. The chain couples TRBV7-2 to TRBJ1-4; 9 bases fit TRBD1. The CDR3 extends over 14 amino acids. Germline V gene sequence: CDR1 SGHTA, CDR2 FQGNSA. J was trimmed by 7 bases and V by 2 bases; bases with no gene match: 2. DNA for the CDR3: TGTGCCAGCAGCTTAAGGGACAGGGTTGAAAAACTGTTTTTT. The encoded protein is CASSLRDRVEKLFF.

The chain links TRBV2 to TRBJ1-2, with D possibly matching TRBD1 (5 bases). The CDR3 is 15 residues long. V lost 7 bases, J lost 4 bases, and 19 bases lay in between. Germline assignment: CDR1 SNHLY and CDR2 FYNNEI. CDR3 sequence (DNA): TGTGCCAGCATTCGGGGGAAAGGGTCATCCTATGGCTACACCTTC. This codes for CASIRGKGSSYGYTF. Supplemented by reference TRBV2 and TRBJ1-2, the full variable domain reads EPEVTQTPSHQVTQMGQEVILRCVPISNHLYFYWYRQILGQKVEFLVSFYNNEISEKSEIFDDQFSVERPDGSNFTLKIRSTKLEDSAMYFCASIRGKGSSYGYTFGSGTRLTVV.

The sample holds one count of this clone. This chain connects TRBV19 to TRBJ1-1; no reliable D call. This CDR3 is 13 amino acids long. Trimming took off 5 bases at V and 6 bases at J, with 13 bases between the two ends. Germline loops: CDR1 LNHDA, CDR2 SQIVND (reference sequence). The CDR3 region has the DNA TGTGCCAGTAGTTATGTCTCTTCGGCTGAAGCTTTCTTT. Translation: CASSYVSSAEAFF.

The CDR3 protein is CASSGGQGGIQPQHF. CDR3 nucleotide sequence: TGTGCCAGCAGTGGGGGACAGGGTGGAATTCAGCCCCAGCATTTT. V gene TRBV2 combines with J gene TRBJ1-5, with 9 nucleotides matching TRBD1. CDR3 length: 15 residues. V dropped 4 bases and J dropped 6; count of bases not matched to a gene: 7. Germline assignment: CDR1 SNHLY and CDR2 FYNNEI.

V is TRBV2 and J is TRBJ2-1, with D perhaps matching TRBD2 (5 bases). The CDR3 consists of 11 residues. V lost 7 bases and J lost 9, with 10 bases in between. Germline loops: CDR1 SNHLY, CDR2 FYNNEI. CDR3 sequence: CASKLVGEQFF. The CDR3 DNA sequence: TGTGCCAGCAAACTAGTGGGTGAGCAGTTCTTC.

This chain connects TRBV5-1 to TRBJ1-2; TRBD1 matches at 10 bases. Germline V gene data show CDR1 as SGHRS and CDR2 as YFSETQ. This CDR3 region has 14 residues. The J segment lost 6 bases and the V segment lost 4 bases, leaving 6 bases of the junction unmatched. The CDR3 region is CASSGTGALDGYTF. CDR3 bases: TGCGCCAGCAGCGGGACAGGGGCGCTCGATGGCTACACCTTC.

This rearrangement joins TRBV19 to TRBJ2-7; D not certain. V lost 3 bases to trimming and J lost 7 bases, with 19 bases between them. The CDR3 is made up of 15 amino acids. Germline V gene sequence: CDR1 LNHDA, CDR2 SQIVND (reference sequence). CDR3 nucleotides: TGTGCCAGTAGTATGAGTGAGGCCCCCGTCGGGGAGCAGTACTTC. This codes for CASSMSEAPVGEQYF.

This rearrangement joins TRBV28 to TRBJ1-3; no reliable D call. The V gene lost 6 bases and the J gene lost 0 bases, with 12 bases spanning the gap. The CDR3 is made up of 15 amino acids. Germline V gene lookup returns CDR1 MDHEN and CDR2 SYDVKM. The chain's CDR3 is CASSRYGSSGNTIYF. CDR3 nucleotides: TGTGCCAGCAGCCGCTACGGGAGCTCTGGAAACACCATATATTTT. The full variable domain, its missing parts supplied by reference TRBV28 and TRBJ1-3, is DVKVTQSSRYLVKRTGEKVFLECVQDMDHENMFWYRQDPGLGLRLIYFSYDVKMKEKGDIPEGYSVSREKKERFSLILESASTNQTSMYLCASSRYGSSGNTIYFGEGSWLTVV.

The rearrangement uses TRBV7-2 and TRBJ1-5, with 8 bases fitting TRBD1. V dropped 2 bases and J dropped 7; count of bases not matched to a gene: 7. The CDR3 length is 15 residues. Germline CDR1 reads SGHTA; CDR2 reads FQGNSA. This chain's CDR3 is CASSLSGGEGQPQHF. The CDR3 DNA is TGTGCCAGCAGCTTATCAGGGGGCGAAGGACAGCCCCAGCATTTT.

V is TRBV7-3 and J is TRBJ2-1, with D possibly being TRBD2 (5 bases). This CDR3 has 15 residues. Germline loops: CDR1 SGHTA, CDR2 FQGTGA. V dropped 5 bases and J dropped 5 bases, with 16 bases sitting between them. The CDR3 nucleotides read TGTGCCAGCAGCACACCCCGACTACGAGACAATGAGCAGTTCTTC. This encodes CASSTPRLRDNEQFF.

The rearrangement joins TRBV27 to TRBJ2-7, with a weak D call TRBD2 (6 bases). Germline loops: CDR1 MNHEY, CDR2 SMNVEV (reference sequence). The CDR3 extends over 13 amino acids. Trimming left V 0 bases short and J 7 bases short, with 10 bases between. The CDR3: CASSLSDAGEQYF. The DNA of the CDR3 is TGTGCCAGCAGTTTATCTGATGCGGGGGAGCAGTACTTC.

The gene calls are TRBV5-6 and TRBJ1-2; D not certain. V lost 0 bases to trimming and J lost 6 bases, with 9 bases between them. Germline-derived CDR1 and CDR2 are SGHDT and YYEEEE. This CDR3 spans 13 amino acids. CDR3 protein: CASSLAGSNGYTF. CDR3 coding DNA: TGTGCCAGCAGCTTGGCCGGGTCTAATGGCTACACCTTC.

This chain joins TRBV10-1 and TRBJ2-2, with D tentatively TRBD2 (6 bases). From germline, CDR1 is WNHNN and CDR2 SYGVQD (reference sequence). V lost 3 bases, J lost 2 bases, and 10 bases lay in between. The CDR3 covers 15 residues. The DNA of the CDR3 is TGCGCCAGCAGTGACAGCGGGTATAACACCGGGGAGCTGTTTTTT. Translation: CASSDSGYNTGELFF.

The chain employs TRBV4-3 and TRBJ1-2, with 7 bases matching TRBD1. From germline, CDR1 is LGHNA and CDR2 YSLEER. The CDR3 totals 14 residues. The J segment lost 1 base and the V segment lost 4 bases, leaving 3 bases of the junction unmatched. This CDR3 reads CASSRGGSNYGYTF. The CDR3 bases are TGCGCCAGCAGCCGAGGGGGCAGTAACTATGGCTACACCTTC.